The 13 T cell receptor beta chains below all came from one sample that was sequenced in a study of blood T cell repertoires in COVID-19. The repertoire was sequenced with immunoSEQ multiplex PCR; TCRdb's copy has only in-frame clones and lacks some. The sample includes about 240,000 clones, approximately 85% of them seen just once. What was sequenced was peripheral blood. Every receptor here comes from an older woman with active or convalescent COVID-19.

CDR3 sequence reads: CASRAAGGTQYF. The CDR3 coding sequence is TGTGCCAGCCGAGCGGCCGGGGGGACCCAGTACTTC. V usage is TRBV7-2 and J usage is TRBJ2-5, with D possibly being TRBD2 (6 bases). The CDR3 sequence is 12 residues long. V was shortened by 8 bases and J by 7 bases, with 14 bases between the two germline ends. The V gene's germline CDR1 is SGHTA and CDR2 FQGNSA.

The chain couples TRBV5-1 to TRBJ1-6; a possible D gene is TRBD1 (6 bases). V lost 0 bases, J lost 7 bases, and 14 bases lay in between. Germline V gene lookup returns CDR1 SGHRS and CDR2 YFSETQ. The CDR3 is 16 residues long. CDR3 amino acids: CASSLGQGYWNSPLHF. The CDR3 DNA sequence: TGCGCCAGCAGCTTGGGGCAGGGGTATTGGAATTCACCCCTCCACTTT.

The chain combines TRBV4-1 with TRBJ2-5; 16 bases agree with TRBD2. This CDR3 spans 19 amino acids. CDR1 MGHRA and CDR2 YSYEKL come from the germline V gene. The junction had 10 bases not matched to a gene; V was cut back by 2 bases and J by 4 bases. DNA for the CDR3: TGCGCCAGCAGCCAACCTCCGGGACTAGCGGGGGGGCTCCTAGAGACCCAGTACTTC. Protein sequence: CASSQPPGLAGGLLETQYF.

Only one count was recorded for this clone. This chain joins TRBV9 and TRBJ1-1; 8 nucleotides line up with TRBD1. CDR1 and CDR2 (germline): SGDLS, YYNGEE. V lost 4 bases and J lost 3; bases outside the gene matches: 8. CDR3 length: 15 amino acids. CDR3 residues: CASSSPRGPDTEAFF. DNA of the CDR3: TGTGCCAGCAGCTCCCCCAGGGGGCCGGACACTGAAGCTTTCTTT. Based on the CDR3 plus reference TRBV9 and TRBJ1-1, the full variable domain is DSGVTQTPKHLITATGQRVTLRCSPRSGDLSVYWYQQSLDQGLQFLIQYYNGEERAKGNILERFSAQQFPDLHSELNLSSLELGDSALYFCASSSPRGPDTEAFFGQGTRLTVV.

The chain links TRBV5-4 to TRBJ1-1; D ambiguous. The germline V gene has CDR1 SGHNT and CDR2 YYREEE (reference sequence). CDR3 length: 13 residues. V lost 2 bases and J 1 base, leaving 6 bases between the germline ends. This CDR3 reads CASSFPGNTEAFF. CDR3 nucleotides: TGTGCCAGCAGCTTCCCAGGGAACACTGAAGCTTTCTTT.

The chain carries TRBV19 and TRBJ1-2; D might be TRBD1 (6 bases). Germline V gene sequence: CDR1 LNHDA, CDR2 SQIVND (reference sequence). Trimming took off 3 bases at V and 8 bases at J, with 16 bases between the two ends. The CDR3 is made up of 14 amino acids. CDR3 loop: CASSIPGQPRGYTF. CDR3 DNA: TGTGCCAGTAGTATCCCCGGACAGCCCAGGGGCTACACCTTC.

The chain is built from TRBV5-1 and TRBJ2-7; 7 bases match TRBD2. Germline V gives CDR1 SGHRS, CDR2 YFSETQ. Trimming took 2 bases from V and 0 from J; bases not matched to a gene: 5. The CDR3 is 15 amino acids. CDR3 residues: CASSFGLGASYEQYF. The CDR3 DNA sequence: TGCGCCAGCAGCTTCGGACTAGGGGCCTCCTACGAGCAGTACTTC.

Regarding this clone: Different DNA sequences within this sample yield the same CDR3. DNA of the CDR3: TGTGCCAGCAGTGAGGACAGGGGGCACTATGGCTACACCTTC. It is translated as CASSEDRGHYGYTF. The chain employs TRBV2 and TRBJ1-2; TRBD1 aligns across 11 bases. Germline loops: CDR1 SNHLY, CDR2 FYNNEI. The CDR3 sequence is 14 residues long. The V segment lost 3 bases and the J segment 3 bases; nucleotides outside the gene matches: 0.

The rearrangement uses TRBV29-1 and TRBJ1-1; D not resolved. Germline V gene data show CDR1 as SQVTM and CDR2 as ANQGSEA. CDR3 length: 13 residues. Deletions cut 1 base from V and 5 bases from J, with 11 bases between. CDR3 DNA sequence: TGCAGCGTTGAAGTCGAGCCTAGGACTGAAGCTTTCTTT. Translation: CSVEVEPRTEAFF.

The chain is built from TRBV3-1 (or the pseudogene TRBV3-2) and TRBJ1-4, with TRBD1 as a possible D gene (6 bases). The V end was cut by 1 base, the J end by 3 bases, with 9 bases between. The germline CDR1 and CDR2 sequences are LGHDT and YNNKEL (reference sequence). This CDR3 has 15 amino acids. In DNA, the CDR3 is TGTGCCAGCAGCCAAGGGGGGCGAGCTAATGAAAAACTGTTTTTT. Translated, it gives CASSQGGRANEKLFF.

The chain couples TRBV19 to TRBJ2-5, with TRBD2 identical over 7 bases. Germline-derived CDR1 and CDR2 are LNHDA and SQIVND (reference sequence). CDR3 length: 16 residues. V gave up 7 bases and J gave up 2 bases; unmatched junction bases: 13. The CDR3 bases are TGTGCCAGTAATAGCGGGCGGGACGGCCTTCAAGAGACCCAGTACTTC. Translated, it gives CASNSGRDGLQETQYF.

V and J are TRBV12-5 and TRBJ2-3; a possible D gene is TRBD2 (5 bases). V lost 6 bases, J lost 1 base, and 14 bases lay in between. Germline CDR1 reads LGHNT; CDR2 reads FRNRAP. The CDR3 has 15 amino acids. The CDR3 spells CASGPGLGRTDTQYF. CDR3 bases: TGTGCTAGTGGCCCAGGACTGGGTCGCACAGATACGCAGTATTTT.

This clone was recorded only once. The rearrangement joins TRBV5-8 to TRBJ1-2, with D tentatively TRBD1 (6 bases). The V and J ends lost 2 bases and 4 bases respectively, with 18 bases between them. The germline V gene encodes CDR1 SGHTS and CDR2 YDEGEE. The CDR3 consists of 16 residues. CDR3: CASSFYRGATGYGYTF. DNA for the CDR3: TGTGCCAGCAGCTTCTACCGGGGGGCTACCGGCTATGGCTACACCTTC.